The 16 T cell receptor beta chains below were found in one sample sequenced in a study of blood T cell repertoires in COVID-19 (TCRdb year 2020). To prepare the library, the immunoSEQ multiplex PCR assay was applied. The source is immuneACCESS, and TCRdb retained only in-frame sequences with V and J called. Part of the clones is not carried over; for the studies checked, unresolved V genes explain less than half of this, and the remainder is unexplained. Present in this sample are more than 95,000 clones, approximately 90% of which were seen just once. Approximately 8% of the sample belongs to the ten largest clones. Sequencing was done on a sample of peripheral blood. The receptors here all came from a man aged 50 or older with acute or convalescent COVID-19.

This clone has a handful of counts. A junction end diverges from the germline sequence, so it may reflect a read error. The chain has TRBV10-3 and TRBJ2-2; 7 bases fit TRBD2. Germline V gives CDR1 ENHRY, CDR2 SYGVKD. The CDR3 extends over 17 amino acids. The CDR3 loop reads CAISQSSGYANTGELFF. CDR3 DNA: TGTGCCATCAGTCAGTCTAGCGGCTACGCGAACACCGGGGAGCTGTTTTTT.

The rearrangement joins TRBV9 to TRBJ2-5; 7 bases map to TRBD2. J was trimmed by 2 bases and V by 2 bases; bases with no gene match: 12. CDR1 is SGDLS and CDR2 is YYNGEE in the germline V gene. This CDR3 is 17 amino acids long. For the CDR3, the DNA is TGTGCCAGCAGCGTGGATCCTACTGGGGGGGTTCAAGAGACCCAGTACTTC. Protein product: CASSVDPTGGVQETQYF. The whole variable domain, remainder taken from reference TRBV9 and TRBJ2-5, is DSGVTQTPKHLITATGQRVTLRCSPRSGDLSVYWYQQSLDQGLQFLIQYYNGEERAKGNILERFSAQQFPDLHSELNLSSLELGDSALYFCASSVDPTGGVQETQYFGPGTRLLVL.

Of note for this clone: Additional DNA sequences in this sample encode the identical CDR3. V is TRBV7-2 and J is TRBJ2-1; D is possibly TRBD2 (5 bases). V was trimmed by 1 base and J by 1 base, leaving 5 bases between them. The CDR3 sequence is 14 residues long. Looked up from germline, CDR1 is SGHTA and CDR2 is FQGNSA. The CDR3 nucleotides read TGTGCCAGCAGCTTAGGCGGGTCCTACAATGAGCAGTTCTTC. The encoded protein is CASSLGGSYNEQFF.

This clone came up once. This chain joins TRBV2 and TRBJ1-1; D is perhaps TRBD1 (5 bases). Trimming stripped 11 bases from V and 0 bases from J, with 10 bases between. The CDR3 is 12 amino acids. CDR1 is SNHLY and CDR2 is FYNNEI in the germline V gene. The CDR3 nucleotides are TGTGCCGGTGGGGCGGTGAACACTGAAGCTTTCTTT. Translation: CAGGAVNTEAFF.

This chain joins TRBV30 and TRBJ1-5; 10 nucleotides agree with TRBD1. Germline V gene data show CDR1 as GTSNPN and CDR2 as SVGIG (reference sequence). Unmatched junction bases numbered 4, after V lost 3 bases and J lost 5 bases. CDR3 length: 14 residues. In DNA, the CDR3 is TGTGCCTGGAGCCCCGGGACAGGGGATCAGCCCCAGCATTTT. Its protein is CAWSPGTGDQPQHF.

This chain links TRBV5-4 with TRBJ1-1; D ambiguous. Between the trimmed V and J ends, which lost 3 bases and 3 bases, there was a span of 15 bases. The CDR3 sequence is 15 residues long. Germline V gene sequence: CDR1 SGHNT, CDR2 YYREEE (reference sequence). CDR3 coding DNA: TGTGCCAGCAGCTCAGGCTCCCGTCCAGACACTGAAGCTTTCTTT. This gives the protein CASSSGSRPDTEAFF.

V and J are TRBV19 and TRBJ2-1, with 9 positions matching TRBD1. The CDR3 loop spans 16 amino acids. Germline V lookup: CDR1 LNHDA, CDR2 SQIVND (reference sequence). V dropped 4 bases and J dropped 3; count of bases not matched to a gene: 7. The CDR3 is CASSTTGTGYYNEQFF. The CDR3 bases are TGTGCCAGTAGTACTACCGGGACAGGGTACTACAATGAGCAGTTCTTC. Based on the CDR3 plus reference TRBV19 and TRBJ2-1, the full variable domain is DGGITQSPKYLFRKEGQNVTLSCEQNLNHDAMYWYRQDPGQGLRLIYYSQIVNDFQKGDIAEGYSVSREKKESFPLTVTSAQKNPTAFYLCASSTTGTGYYNEQFFGPGTRLTVL.

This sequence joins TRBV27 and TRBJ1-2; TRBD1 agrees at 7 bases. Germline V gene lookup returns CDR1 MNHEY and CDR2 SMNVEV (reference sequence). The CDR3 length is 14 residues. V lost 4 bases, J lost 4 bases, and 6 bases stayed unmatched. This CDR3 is CASSSGTALYGYTF. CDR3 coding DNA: TGTGCCAGCAGTTCTGGGACAGCCCTCTATGGCTACACCTTC.

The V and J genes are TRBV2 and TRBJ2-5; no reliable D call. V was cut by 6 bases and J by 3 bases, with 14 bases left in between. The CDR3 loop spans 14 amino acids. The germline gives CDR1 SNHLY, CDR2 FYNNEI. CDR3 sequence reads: CASSVVGLEETQYF. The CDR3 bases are TGTGCCAGCAGCGTCGTTGGCCTAGAAGAGACCCAGTACTTC.

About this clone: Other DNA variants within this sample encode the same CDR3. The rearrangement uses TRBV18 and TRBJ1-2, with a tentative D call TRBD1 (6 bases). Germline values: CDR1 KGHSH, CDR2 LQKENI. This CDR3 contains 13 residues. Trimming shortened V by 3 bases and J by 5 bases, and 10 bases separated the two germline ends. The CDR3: CASSPDRGYGYTF. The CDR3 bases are TGTGCCAGCTCACCGGACAGAGGATATGGCTACACCTTC.

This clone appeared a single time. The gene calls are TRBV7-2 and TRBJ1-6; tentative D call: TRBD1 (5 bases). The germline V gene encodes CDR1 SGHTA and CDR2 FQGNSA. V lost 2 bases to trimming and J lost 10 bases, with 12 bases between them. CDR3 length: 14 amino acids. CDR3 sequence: CASSLTGSRSPLHF. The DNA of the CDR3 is TGTGCCAGCAGCTTAACAGGTTCACGGTCACCCCTCCACTTT.

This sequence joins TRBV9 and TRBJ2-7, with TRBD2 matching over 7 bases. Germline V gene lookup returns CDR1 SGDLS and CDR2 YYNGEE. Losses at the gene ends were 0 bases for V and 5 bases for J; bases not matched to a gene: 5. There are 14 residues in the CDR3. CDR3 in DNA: TGTGCCAGCAGCGTAGCTGCGGGAGCGCACGAGCAGTACTTC. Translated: CASSVAAGAHEQYF.

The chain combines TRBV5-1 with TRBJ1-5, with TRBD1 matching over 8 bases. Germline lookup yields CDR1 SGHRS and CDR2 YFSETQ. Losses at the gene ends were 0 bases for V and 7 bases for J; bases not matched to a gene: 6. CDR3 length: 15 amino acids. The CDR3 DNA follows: TGCGCCAGCAGCTTGGCCGGACAGGGCGGCCAGCCCCAGCATTTT. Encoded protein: CASSLAGQGGQPQHF.

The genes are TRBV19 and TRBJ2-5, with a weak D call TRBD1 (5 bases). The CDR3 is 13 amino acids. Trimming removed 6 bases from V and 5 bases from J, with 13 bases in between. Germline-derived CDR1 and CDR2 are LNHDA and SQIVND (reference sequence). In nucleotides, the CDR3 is TGTGCCAGTAGCCAACAGGACGGCGAGACCCAGTACTTC. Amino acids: CASSQQDGETQYF.

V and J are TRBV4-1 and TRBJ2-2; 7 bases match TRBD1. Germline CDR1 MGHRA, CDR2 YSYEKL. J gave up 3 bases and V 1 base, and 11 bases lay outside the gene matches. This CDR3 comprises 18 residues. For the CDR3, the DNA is TGCGCCAGCAGCCAAGGGCCAGGGGCAGGGGGATACACCGGGGAGCTGTTTTTT. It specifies CASSQGPGAGGYTGELFF.

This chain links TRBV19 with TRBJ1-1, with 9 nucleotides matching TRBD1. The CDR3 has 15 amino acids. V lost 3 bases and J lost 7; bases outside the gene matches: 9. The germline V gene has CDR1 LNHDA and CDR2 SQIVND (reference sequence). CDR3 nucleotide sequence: TGTGCCAGTAGTATCAAGGCCGGGACAGGGTTTGAAGCTTTCTTT. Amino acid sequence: CASSIKAGTGFEAFF.